This paragraph reports one TCR beta chain. TCRdb's copy holds only in-frame clones and misses some; the assay was immunoSEQ multiplex PCR. The sample has about 64,000 clones; about 90% are singletons. The V gene's germline CDR1 is SGHDT and CDR2 YYEEEE. J was trimmed by 5 bases and V by 3 bases; bases with no gene match: 3. This CDR3 has 14 residues. The record originates from a study of T cell changes during pregnancy in multiple sclerosis. The sequence came from a female donor in good health, enrolled as a control in a pregnancy study. V usage is TRBV5-6 and J usage is TRBJ1-2; 11 bases line up with TRBD1. The sample here was peripheral blood, taken in the second trimester of pregnancy. The CDR3 protein is CASSSDRGRYGYTF. The CDR3, as DNA: TGTGCCAGCAGCTCGGACAGGGGGCGATATGGCTACACCTTC.